This is a list of T cell receptor beta chains from one sample in a study of blood T cells in healthy people across ages. TCRdb passed the 5' RACE reads through MiXCR, listing each CDR3 protein once. The sample consists of 2 million or so distinct CDR3 sequences, about 49% of them appearing once. The sequencing input was blood. Receptors were obtained from a woman aged 40 to 49 in good health. Both conserved end residues are part of each CDR3. A D gene is named only where the DNA matches it firmly. Only part of the rows carry a size: once, few, many, or a class if the clone is expanded.

J: TRBJ2-7
D: TRBD1
length: 15
V: TRBV28
size: few
CDR3: CASSTGTASYNEQYF
DNA: TGTGCCAGCAGTACCGGGACAGCCTCCTACAATGAGCAGTACTTC

J: TRBJ1-2
D: TRBD1
length: 16
V: TRBV7-9
size: NA
CDR3: CASSLVIGQEVYGYTF
DNA: TGTGCCAGCAGCTTAGTGATCGGACAGGAGGTCTATGGCTACACCTTC

J: TRBJ1-3
D: NA
length: 16
V: TRBV5-1
size: NA
CDR3: CASSLKTGPPGNTIYF
DNA: TGCGCCAGCAGCCTTAAAACAGGGCCCCCTGGAAACACCATATATTTT

J: TRBJ2-4
D: NA
length: 14
V: TRBV19
size: NA
CDR3: CASSIKREVDIQYF
DNA: TGTGCCAGTAGTATAAAGCGAGAGGTTGACATTCAGTACTTC

J: TRBJ1-2
D: NA
length: 15
V: TRBV4-1
size: NA
CDR3: CASSQDTQPLRGYTF
DNA: TGCGCCAGCAGCCAAGATACACAGCCCCTCCGGGGCTACACCTTC

J: TRBJ2-7
D: NA
length: 14
V: TRBV11-2
size: NA
CDR3: CASSFGGVGYEQYF
DNA: TGTGCCAGCAGCTTCGGGGGAGTCGGCTACGAGCAGTACTTC

J: TRBJ2-6
D: NA
length: 19
V: TRBV5-1
size: NA
CDR3: CASSLGMRQGYSGANVLTF
DNA: TGCGCCAGCAGCTTGGGGATGAGGCAGGGATACTCTGGGGCCAACGTCCTGACTTTC

J: TRBJ2-3
D: TRBD2
length: 15
V: TRBV7-8
size: NA
CDR3: CASGLAGGSADTQYF
DNA: TGTGCCAGCGGTCTAGCGGGGGGGTCGGCAGATACGCAGTATTTT

J: TRBJ2-7
D: NA
length: 19
V: TRBV12-3/TRBV12-4
size: NA
CDR3: CASSARDIRLTSSYNEQYF
DNA: TGTGCCAGCAGTGCCCGGGACATCCGGTTGACGAGCTCCTACAATGAGCAGTACTTC

J: TRBJ2-1
D: TRBD2
length: 14
V: TRBV28
size: few
CDR3: CASRGGSRYNEQFF
DNA: TGTGCCAGCAGGGGGGGGAGCCGGTACAATGAGCAGTTCTTC

J: TRBJ1-2
D: NA
length: 17
V: TRBV5-6
size: NA
CDR3: CASSLDSGVRSNYGYTF
DNA: TGTGCCAGCAGCTTGGATTCTGGAGTTAGATCTAACTATGGCTACACCTTC

J: TRBJ2-7
D: TRBD1
length: 15
V: TRBV4-3
size: few
CDR3: CASSQPDRGLNEQYF
DNA: TGCGCCAGCAGCCAACCCGACAGGGGATTAAACGAGCAGTACTTC

J: TRBJ2-1
D: TRBD2
length: 18
V: TRBV24-1
size: NA
CDR3: CATSDPTSGGGTHNEQFF
DNA: TGTGCCACCAGTGACCCTACTAGCGGGGGGGGGACACACAATGAGCAGTTCTTC

J: TRBJ2-3
D: NA
length: 13
V: TRBV29-1
size: few
CDR3: CSVAGDSTDTQYF
DNA: TGCAGCGTTGCGGGGGATAGCACAGATACGCAGTATTTT

J: TRBJ2-7
D: TRBD1
length: 13
V: TRBV20-1
size: NA
CDR3: CSATDRGFYEQYF
DNA: TGCAGTGCCACGGACAGGGGATTCTACGAGCAGTACTTC

J: TRBJ1-4
D: NA
length: 14
V: TRBV7-9
size: NA
CDR3: CASSFLAEREKLFF
DNA: TGTGCCAGCAGCTTCCTTGCGGAGCGGGAAAAACTGTTTTTT

J: TRBJ2-1
D: NA
length: 14
V: TRBV6-2/TRBV6-3
size: NA
CDR3: CASSGRLAYNEQFF
DNA: TGTGCCAGCAGTGGGAGGCTAGCCTACAATGAGCAGTTCTTC

J: TRBJ2-5
D: NA
length: 13
V: TRBV5-1
size: NA
CDR3: CASSFKVEGTQYF
DNA: TGCGCCAGCAGCTTCAAAGTTGAGGGGACCCAGTACTTC

J: TRBJ2-5
D: TRBD1
length: 14
V: TRBV27
size: NA
CDR3: CASSPGGELETQYF
DNA: TGTGCCAGCAGTCCAGGGGGCGAGTTGGAGACCCAGTACTTC

J: TRBJ1-1
D: NA
length: 15
V: TRBV6-5
size: NA
CDR3: CASSYRGVANTEAFF
DNA: TGTGCCAGCAGTTACAGGGGGGTGGCGAACACTGAAGCTTTCTTT

J: TRBJ2-1
D: NA
length: 14
V: TRBV14
size: once
CDR3: CASSHTSSCNEQFF
DNA: TGTGCCAGCAGCCACACAAGCTCCTGCAATGAGCAGTTCTTC

J: TRBJ1-1
D: NA
length: 12
V: TRBV4-3
size: NA
CDR3: CASSQGRSEAFF
DNA: TGCGCCAGCAGCCAGGGGAGGTCTGAAGCTTTCTTT

J: TRBJ2-1
D: TRBD1
length: 13
V: TRBV12-5
size: NA
CDR3: CASNRDRGNEQFF
DNA: TGTGCTAGTAACCGGGACAGGGGAAATGAGCAGTTCTTC

J: TRBJ2-4
D: NA
length: 13
V: TRBV20-1
size: NA
CDR3: CSAMAAAKNIQYF
DNA: TGCAGTGCTATGGCAGCAGCCAAAAACATTCAGTACTTC

J: TRBJ2-7
D: NA
length: 13
V: TRBV7-8
size: NA
CDR3: CASSESRGSEQYF
DNA: TGTGCCAGCAGCGAGTCCCGGGGTTCCGAGCAGTACTTC

J: TRBJ2-7
D: TRBD2
length: 14
V: TRBV18
size: NA
CDR3: CASSHSGGETEQYF
DNA: TGTGCCAGCTCACACAGCGGGGGGGAGACCGAGCAGTACTTC

J: TRBJ1-2
D: NA
length: 13
V: TRBV14
size: NA
CDR3: CASSQWDSFGYTF
DNA: TGTGCCAGCAGCCAATGGGACTCCTTTGGCTACACCTTC

J: TRBJ2-5
D: NA
length: 12
V: TRBV10-3
size: NA
CDR3: CAINQGGETQYF
DNA: TGTGCCATCAACCAGGGAGGAGAGACCCAGTACTTC

J: TRBJ2-1
D: NA
length: 14
V: TRBV5-1
size: NA
CDR3: CASSLMSNYNEQFF
DNA: TGCGCCAGCAGCTTGATGTCAAACTACAATGAGCAGTTCTTC

J: TRBJ2-5
D: NA
length: 12
V: TRBV20-1
size: few
CDR3: CRARRGDETQYF
DNA: TGCAGGGCTAGACGCGGGGACGAGACCCAGTACTTC

J: TRBJ2-3
D: NA
length: 13
V: TRBV10-2
size: NA
CDR3: CASSEQGPDTQYF
DNA: TGCGCCAGCAGCGAACAGGGCCCAGATACGCAGTATTTT

J: TRBJ2-4
D: TRBD2
length: 19
V: TRBV7-2
size: NA
CDR3: CASSLRPGLAGGQAGEQYF
DNA: TGTGCCAGCAGCTTAAGACCCGGACTAGCGGGGGGGCAAGCTGGAGAGCAGTACTTC

J: TRBJ1-2
D: NA
length: 15
V: TRBV13
size: NA
CDR3: CASSLDGGRGYGYTF
DNA: TGTGCCAGCAGCTTAGATGGGGGGCGCGGCTATGGCTACACCTTC

J: TRBJ1-4
D: NA
length: 15
V: TRBV5-1
size: once
CDR3: CASSLDSQSNEKLFF
DNA: TGCGCCAGCAGCTTGGATTCACAGTCGAATGAAAAACTGTTTTTT

J: TRBJ2-3
D: NA
length: 16
V: TRBV9
size: once
CDR3: CASSADKDPRGDTQYF
DNA: TGTGCCAGCAGCGCAGACAAAGACCCCCGGGGAGATACGCAGTATTTT

J: TRBJ2-1
D: NA
length: 17
V: TRBV28
size: NA
CDR3: CASSSISPTYGPDEQFF
DNA: TGTGCCAGCAGTTCAATATCCCCCACCTATGGTCCGGATGAGCAGTTCTTC

J: TRBJ2-5
D: TRBD1
length: 15
V: TRBV27
size: NA
CDR3: CASSPRRDRRETQYF
DNA: TGTGCCAGCAGTCCCAGAAGGGACAGGAGGGAGACCCAGTACTTC

J: TRBJ2-7
D: TRBD2
length: 15
V: TRBV6-2/TRBV6-3
size: once
CDR3: CASSYSPGGSYEQYF
DNA: TGTGCCAGCAGTTACTCACCGGGGGGCTCCTACGAGCAGTACTTC

J: TRBJ2-5
D: NA
length: 14
V: TRBV4-2
size: few
CDR3: CASSQVPNTETQYF
DNA: TGTGCCAGCAGCCAAGTCCCTAACACAGAGACCCAGTACTTC

J: TRBJ2-7
D: NA
length: 14
V: TRBV6-5
size: many
CDR3: CASRPQGASYEQYF
DNA: TGTGCCAGCAGACCACAGGGTGCCTCCTACGAGCAGTACTTC

J: TRBJ1-2
D: NA
length: 14
V: TRBV24-1
size: NA
CDR3: CATSDVQGVGGYTF
DNA: TGTGCCACCAGTGATGTACAGGGCGTAGGCGGCTACACCTTC

J: TRBJ2-6
D: NA
length: 16
V: TRBV4-2
size: few
CDR3: CASSQDSISGANVLTF
DNA: TGTGCCAGCAGCCAAGATTCTATATCTGGGGCCAACGTCCTGACTTTC

J: TRBJ2-7
D: TRBD1
length: 13
V: TRBV29-1
size: NA
CDR3: CSAVDRGSYEQYF
DNA: TGCAGCGCTGTGGACAGGGGTTCCTACGAGCAGTACTTC

J: TRBJ1-1
D: TRBD1
length: 16
V: TRBV4-3
size: NA
CDR3: CASSHTGTGDIPEAFF
DNA: TGCGCCAGCAGCCATACCGGGACAGGGGACATCCCTGAAGCTTTCTTT

J: TRBJ2-5
D: NA
length: 14
V: TRBV5-6
size: NA
CDR3: CASSLATGHETQYF
DNA: TGTGCCAGCAGCTTGGCCACGGGACACGAGACCCAGTACTTC

J: TRBJ2-1
D: NA
length: 14
V: TRBV4-2
size: few
CDR3: CASSPGVAGNEQFF
DNA: TGTGCCAGCAGCCCCGGGGTAGCTGGCAATGAGCAGTTCTTC